This T cell receptor (beta chain) comes out of a study of T cell repertoires in cytomegalovirus infection. Study-wide background: CMV infection plus the matching HLA type was flagged by public TCR beta signatures. Study-level results: HLA-C-restricted CMV clonotypes gave the most frequent clonotype in two of eight donors. Cumulative public TCR beta family frequency identified CMV carriers with the relevant HLA.

Each CDR3 protein gets one entry after TCRdb re-called the reads with MiXCR. The sample records 700,000 to 900,000 distinct CDR3 sequences, about 27% being singletons. Germline trimming cut 4 bases from V and 0 bases from J; bases unmatched to any gene: 5. Germline V gene lookup returns CDR1 MNHEY and CDR2 SMNVEV (reference sequence). This CDR3 comprises 16 residues. In regard to this clonotype: What it binds is unknown.

The receptor was isolated from a human donor in good health (CMV status not recorded). Some clones in this sample may be carry-over from other donors' samples. The chain is built from TRBV27 and TRBJ2-4, with 8 bases that match TRBD1. The specimen was cultured CD8+ T cells from PBMCs, collected from culture after CMV antigen stimulation. CDR3 in amino acids: CASSSGQGLAKNIQYF. In DNA form, the CDR3 reads TGTGCCAGCAGTTCCGGACAGGGACTAGCCAAAAACATTCAGTACTTC.